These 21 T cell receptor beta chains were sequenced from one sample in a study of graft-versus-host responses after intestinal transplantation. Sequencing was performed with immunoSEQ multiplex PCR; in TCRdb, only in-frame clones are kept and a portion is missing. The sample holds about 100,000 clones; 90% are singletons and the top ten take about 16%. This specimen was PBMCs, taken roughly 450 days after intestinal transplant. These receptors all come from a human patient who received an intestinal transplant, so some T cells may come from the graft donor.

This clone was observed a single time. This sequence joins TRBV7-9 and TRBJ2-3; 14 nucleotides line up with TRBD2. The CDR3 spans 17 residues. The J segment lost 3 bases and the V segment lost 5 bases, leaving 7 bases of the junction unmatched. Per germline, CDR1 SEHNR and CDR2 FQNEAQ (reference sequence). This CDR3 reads CASSTPGLAGGTDTQYF. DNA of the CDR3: TGTGCCAGCAGCACACCCGGACTAGCGGGGGGAACAGATACGCAGTATTTT. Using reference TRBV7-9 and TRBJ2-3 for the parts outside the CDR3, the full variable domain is DTGVSQNPRHKITKRGQNVTFRCDPISEHNRLYWYRQTLGQGPEFLTYFQNEAQLEKSRLLSDRFSAERPKGSFSTLEIQRTEQGDSAMYLCASSTPGLAGGTDTQYFGPGTRLTVL.

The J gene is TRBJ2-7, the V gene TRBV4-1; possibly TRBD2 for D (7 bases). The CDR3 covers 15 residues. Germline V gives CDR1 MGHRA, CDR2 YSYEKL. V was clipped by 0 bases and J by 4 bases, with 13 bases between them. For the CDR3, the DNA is TGCGCCAGCAGCCAAGACGGGGGGCCGGGTTACGAGCAGTACTTC. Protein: CASSQDGGPGYEQYF.

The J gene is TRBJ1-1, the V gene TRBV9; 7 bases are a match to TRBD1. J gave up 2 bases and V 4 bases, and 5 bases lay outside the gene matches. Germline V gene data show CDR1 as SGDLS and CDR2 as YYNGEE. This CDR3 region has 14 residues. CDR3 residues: CASSPQGGNTEAFF. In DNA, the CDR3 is TGTGCCAGCAGCCCCCAGGGGGGAAACACTGAAGCTTTCTTT.

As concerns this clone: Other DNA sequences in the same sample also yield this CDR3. The CDR3: CASSEGNTEAFF. CDR3 nucleotides: TGCGCCAGCAGTGAGGGGAACACTGAAGCTTTCTTT. The chain joins TRBV10-2 to TRBJ1-1; D remains ambiguous. Germline CDR1 is WSHSY and CDR2 is SAAADI. Between the trimmed V and J ends, which lost 2 bases and 1 base, there was a span of 2 bases. CDR3 length equals 12 residues.

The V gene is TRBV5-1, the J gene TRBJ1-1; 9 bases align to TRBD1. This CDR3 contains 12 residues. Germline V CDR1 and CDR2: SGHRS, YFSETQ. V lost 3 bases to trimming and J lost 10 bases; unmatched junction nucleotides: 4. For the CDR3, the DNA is TGCGCCAGCAGCTCCGGGACAGGGCCAGCTTTCTTT. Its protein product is CASSSGTGPAFF.

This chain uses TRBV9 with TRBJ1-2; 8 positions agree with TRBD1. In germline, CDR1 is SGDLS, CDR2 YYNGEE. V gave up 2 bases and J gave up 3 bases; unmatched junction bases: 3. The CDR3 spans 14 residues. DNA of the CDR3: TGTGCCAGCAGCGTCAGGGGGCTGGACTATGGCTACACCTTC. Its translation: CASSVRGLDYGYTF.

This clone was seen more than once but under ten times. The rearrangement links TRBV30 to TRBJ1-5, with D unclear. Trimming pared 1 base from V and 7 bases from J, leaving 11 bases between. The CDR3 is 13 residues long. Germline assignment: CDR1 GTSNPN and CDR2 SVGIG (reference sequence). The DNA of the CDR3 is TGTGCCTGGAGTGAAGGTAGGGTGCAGCCCCAGCATTTT. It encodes CAWSEGRVQPQHF. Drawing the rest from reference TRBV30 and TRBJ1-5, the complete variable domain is SQTIHQWPATLVQPVGSPLSLECTVEGTSNPNLYWYRQAAGRGLQLLFYSVGIGQISSEVPQNLSASRPQDRQFILSSKKLLLSDSGFYLCAWSEGRVQPQHFGDGTRLSIL.

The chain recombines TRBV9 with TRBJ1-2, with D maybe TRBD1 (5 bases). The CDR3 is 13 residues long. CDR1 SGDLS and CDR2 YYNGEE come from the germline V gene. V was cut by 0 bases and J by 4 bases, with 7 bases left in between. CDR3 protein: CASSVGGIYGYTF. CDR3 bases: TGTGCCAGCAGCGTAGGGGGCATCTATGGCTACACCTTC.

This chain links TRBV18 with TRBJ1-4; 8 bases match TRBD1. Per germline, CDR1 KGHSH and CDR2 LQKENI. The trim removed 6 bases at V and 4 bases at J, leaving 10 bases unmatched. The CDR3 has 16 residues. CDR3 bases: TGTGCCAGCTCCCCAAGGGTCGGACAGGGTAATGAAAAACTGTTTTTT. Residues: CASSPRVGQGNEKLFF.

The CDR3 region is CASSATDGETQYF. CDR3 in DNA: TGCGCCAGCAGCGCAACCGATGGGGAGACCCAGTACTTC. The chain combines TRBV5-1 with TRBJ2-5; unclear D gene. The CDR3 sequence is 13 residues long. V was clipped by 4 bases and J by 5 bases, with 12 bases between them. The V gene's germline CDR1 is SGHRS and CDR2 YFSETQ.

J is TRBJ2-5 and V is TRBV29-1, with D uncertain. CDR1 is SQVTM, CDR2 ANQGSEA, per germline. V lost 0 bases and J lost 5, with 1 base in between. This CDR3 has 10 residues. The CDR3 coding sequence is TGCAGCGTTGAAGAGGAGACCCAGTACTTC. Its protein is CSVEEETQYF.

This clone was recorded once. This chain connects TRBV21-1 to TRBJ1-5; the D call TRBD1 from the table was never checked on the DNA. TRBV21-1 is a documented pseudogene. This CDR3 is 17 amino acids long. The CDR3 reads CATTPGWTGGIRQPQHF. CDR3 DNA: TGTGCCACCACCCCCGGCTGGACAGGGGGGATTCGGCAGCCCCAGCATTTT.

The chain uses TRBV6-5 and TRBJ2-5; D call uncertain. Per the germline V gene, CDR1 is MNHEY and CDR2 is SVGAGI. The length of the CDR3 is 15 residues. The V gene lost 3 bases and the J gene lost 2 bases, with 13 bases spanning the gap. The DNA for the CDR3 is TGTGCCAGCAGTTATGTCAGTACCCCACAAGAGACCCAGTACTTC. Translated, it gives CASSYVSTPQETQYF.

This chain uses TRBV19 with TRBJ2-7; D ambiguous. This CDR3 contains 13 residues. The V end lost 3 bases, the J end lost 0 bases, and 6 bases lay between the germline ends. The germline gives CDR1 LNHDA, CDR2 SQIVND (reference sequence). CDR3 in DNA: TGTGCCAGTAGTATCCAGACCTCCTACGAGCAGTACTTC. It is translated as CASSIQTSYEQYF.

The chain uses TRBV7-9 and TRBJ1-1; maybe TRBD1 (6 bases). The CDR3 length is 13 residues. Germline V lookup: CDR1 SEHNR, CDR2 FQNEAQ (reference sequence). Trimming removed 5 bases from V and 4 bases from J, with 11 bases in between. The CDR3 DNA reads TGTGCCAGCAGCCCCACGGGGGCCACTGAAGCTTTCTTT. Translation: CASSPTGATEAFF.

The CDR3 sequence: CASSGLAGGTDTQYF. CDR3 nucleotides: TGTGCCAGCAGTGGACTAGCGGGGGGCACAGATACGCAGTATTTT. The chain couples TRBV6-4 to TRBJ2-3; 12 bases fit TRBD2. Germline loops: CDR1 MRHNA, CDR2 SNTAGT. CDR3 length: 15 amino acids. V shed 4 bases and J 1 base; nucleotides not matched to a gene: 0.

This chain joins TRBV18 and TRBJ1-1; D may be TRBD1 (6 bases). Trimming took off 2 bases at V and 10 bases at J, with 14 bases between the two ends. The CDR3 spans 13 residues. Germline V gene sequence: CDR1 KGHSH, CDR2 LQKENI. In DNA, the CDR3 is TGTGCCAGCTCACCAAGGACAGAACCAGGAGCTTTCTTT. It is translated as CASSPRTEPGAFF.

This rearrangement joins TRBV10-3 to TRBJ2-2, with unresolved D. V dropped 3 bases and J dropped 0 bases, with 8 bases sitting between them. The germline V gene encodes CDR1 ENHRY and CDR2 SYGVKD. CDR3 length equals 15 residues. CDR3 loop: CAISDLRTNTGELFF. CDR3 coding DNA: TGTGCCATCAGTGATCTACGTACGAACACCGGGGAGCTGTTTTTT.

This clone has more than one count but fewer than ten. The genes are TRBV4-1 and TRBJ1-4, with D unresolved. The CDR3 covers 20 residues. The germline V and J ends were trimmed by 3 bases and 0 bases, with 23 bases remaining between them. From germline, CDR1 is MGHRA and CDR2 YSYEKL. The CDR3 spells CASSQPLRRAEFATNEKLFF. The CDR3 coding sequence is TGCGCCAGCAGCCAGCCCTTACGTCGGGCAGAGTTCGCAACTAATGAAAAACTGTTTTTT.

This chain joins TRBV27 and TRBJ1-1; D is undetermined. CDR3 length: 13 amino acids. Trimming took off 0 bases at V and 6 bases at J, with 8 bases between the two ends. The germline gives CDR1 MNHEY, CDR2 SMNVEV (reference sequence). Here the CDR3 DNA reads TGTGCCAGCAGTTTATCGGGCACAGCTGAAGCTTTCTTT. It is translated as CASSLSGTAEAFF.

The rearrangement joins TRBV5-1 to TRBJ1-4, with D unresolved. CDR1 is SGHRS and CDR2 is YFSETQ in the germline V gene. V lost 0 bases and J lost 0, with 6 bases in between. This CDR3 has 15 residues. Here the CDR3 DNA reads TGCGCCAGCAGCTTGGCCGCCGCAACTAATGAAAAACTGTTTTTT. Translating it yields CASSLAAATNEKLFF.